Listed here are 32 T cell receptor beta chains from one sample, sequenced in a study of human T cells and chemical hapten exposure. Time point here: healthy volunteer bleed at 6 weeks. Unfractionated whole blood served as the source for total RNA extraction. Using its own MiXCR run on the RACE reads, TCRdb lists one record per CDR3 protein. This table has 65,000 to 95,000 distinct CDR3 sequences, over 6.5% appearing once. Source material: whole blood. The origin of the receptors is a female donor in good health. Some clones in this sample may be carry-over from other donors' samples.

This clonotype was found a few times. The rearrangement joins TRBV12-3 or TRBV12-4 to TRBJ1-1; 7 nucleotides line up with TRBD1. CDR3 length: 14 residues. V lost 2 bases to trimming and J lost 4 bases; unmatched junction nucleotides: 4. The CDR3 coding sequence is TGTGCCAGCAGTTTACAGGGGGAAGTCACTGAAGCTTTCTTT. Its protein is CASSLQGEVTEAFF.

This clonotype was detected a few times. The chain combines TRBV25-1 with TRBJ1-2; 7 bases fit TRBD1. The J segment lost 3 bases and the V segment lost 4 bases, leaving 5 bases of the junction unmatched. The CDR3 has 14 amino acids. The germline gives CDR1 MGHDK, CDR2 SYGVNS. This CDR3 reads CASSARDRDYGYTF. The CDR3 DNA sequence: TGTGCCAGCAGTGCCCGTGACAGGGACTATGGCTACACCTTC.

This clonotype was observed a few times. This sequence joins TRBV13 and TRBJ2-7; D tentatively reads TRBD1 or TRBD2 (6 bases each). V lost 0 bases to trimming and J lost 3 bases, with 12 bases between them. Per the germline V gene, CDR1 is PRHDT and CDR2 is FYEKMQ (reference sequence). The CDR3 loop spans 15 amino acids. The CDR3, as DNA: TGTGCCAGCAGCTTAGGACGGGGGCCCATCTACGAGCAGTACTTC. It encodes CASSLGRGPIYEQYF.

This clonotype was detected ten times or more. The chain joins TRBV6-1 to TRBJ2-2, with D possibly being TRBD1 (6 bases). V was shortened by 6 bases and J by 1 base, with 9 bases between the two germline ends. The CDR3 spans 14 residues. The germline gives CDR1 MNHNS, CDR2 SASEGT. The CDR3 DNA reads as TGTGCCAGCAGGCTGGGACAGAACACCGGGGAGCTGTTTTTT. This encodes CASRLGQNTGELFF.

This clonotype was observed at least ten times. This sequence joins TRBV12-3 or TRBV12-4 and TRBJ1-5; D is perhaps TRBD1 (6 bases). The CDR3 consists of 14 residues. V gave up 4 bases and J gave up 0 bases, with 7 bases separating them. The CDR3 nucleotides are TGTGCCAGCAGTTACAGGGTTAGCAATCAGCCCCAGCATTTT. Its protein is CASSYRVSNQPQHF.

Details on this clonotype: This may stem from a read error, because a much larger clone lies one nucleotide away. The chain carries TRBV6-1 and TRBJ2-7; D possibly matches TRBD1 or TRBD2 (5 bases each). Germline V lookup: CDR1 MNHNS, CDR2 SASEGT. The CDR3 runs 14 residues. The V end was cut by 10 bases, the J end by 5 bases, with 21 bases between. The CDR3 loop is CATEKSAGTDEQYF. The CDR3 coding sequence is TGTGCCACCGAAAAATCGGCAGGGACGGACGAGCAGTACTTC.

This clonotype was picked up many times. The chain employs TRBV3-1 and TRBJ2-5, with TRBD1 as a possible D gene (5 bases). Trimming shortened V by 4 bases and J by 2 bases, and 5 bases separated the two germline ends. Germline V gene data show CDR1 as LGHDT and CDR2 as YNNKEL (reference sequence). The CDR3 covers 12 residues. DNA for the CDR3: TGTGCCAGCAGCCGACAGCAAGAGACCCAGTACTTC. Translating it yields CASSRQQETQYF.

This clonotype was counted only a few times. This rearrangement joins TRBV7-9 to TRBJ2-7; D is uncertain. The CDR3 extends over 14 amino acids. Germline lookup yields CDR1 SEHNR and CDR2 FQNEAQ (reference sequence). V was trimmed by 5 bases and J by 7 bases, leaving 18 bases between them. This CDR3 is CASSPGRMGTEQYF. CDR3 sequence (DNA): TGTGCCAGCAGCCCCGGTAGGATGGGAACGGAGCAGTACTTC.

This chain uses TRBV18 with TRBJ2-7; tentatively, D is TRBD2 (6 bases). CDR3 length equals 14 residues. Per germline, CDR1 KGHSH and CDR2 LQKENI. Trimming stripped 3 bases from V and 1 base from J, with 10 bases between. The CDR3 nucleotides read TGTGCCAGCTCACCGGGACTGCTATCCTACGAGCAGTACTTC. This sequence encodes CASSPGLLSYEQYF.

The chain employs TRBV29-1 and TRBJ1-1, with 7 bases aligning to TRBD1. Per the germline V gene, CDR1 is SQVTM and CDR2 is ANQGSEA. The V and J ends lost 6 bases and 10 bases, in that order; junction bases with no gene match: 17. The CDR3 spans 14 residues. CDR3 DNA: TGCAGCGTCCAACTAAATACAGGGGAACAACCAGCTTTCTTT. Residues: CSVQLNTGEQPAFF.

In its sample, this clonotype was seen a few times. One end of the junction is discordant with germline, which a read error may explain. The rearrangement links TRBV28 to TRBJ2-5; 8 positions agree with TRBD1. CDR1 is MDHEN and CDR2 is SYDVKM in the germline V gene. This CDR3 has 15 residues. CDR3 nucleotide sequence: TGTGTCAGCAGTTTGGGGCAGGGGGCGGAAGAGACCCAGTACTTC. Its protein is CVSSLGQGAEETQYF.

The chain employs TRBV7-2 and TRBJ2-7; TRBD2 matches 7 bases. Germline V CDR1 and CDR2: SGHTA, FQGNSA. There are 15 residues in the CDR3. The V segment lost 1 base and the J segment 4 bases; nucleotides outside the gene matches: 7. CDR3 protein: CASSLVGGGWYEQYF. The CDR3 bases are TGTGCCAGCAGCTTAGTGGGCGGGGGTTGGTACGAGCAGTACTTC.

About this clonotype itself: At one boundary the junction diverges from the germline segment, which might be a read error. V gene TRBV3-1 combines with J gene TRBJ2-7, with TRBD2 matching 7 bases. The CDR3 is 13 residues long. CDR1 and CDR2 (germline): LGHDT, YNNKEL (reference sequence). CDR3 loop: CASNQRAGVEQYF. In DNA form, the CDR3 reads TGTGCCAGCAACCAACGGGCGGGGGTCGAGCAGTACTTC.

The CDR3 nucleotides read TGTGCCAGCCGCCCGGGCAGGGTAGCGCAAGAGACCCAGTACTTC. Its translation is CASRPGRVAQETQYF. The chain is built from TRBV7-9 and TRBJ2-5; either TRBD1 or TRBD2 may fit D (5 bases each). Trimming took 8 bases from V and 2 from J, leaving 18 bases between them. The CDR3 covers 15 residues. In germline, CDR1 is SEHNR, CDR2 FQNEAQ (reference sequence). The whole variable domain, remainder taken from reference TRBV7-9 and TRBJ2-5, is DTGVSQNPRHKITKRGQNVTFRCDPISEHNRLYWYRQTLGQGPEFLTYFQNEAQLEKSRLLSDRFSAERPKGSFSTLEIQRTEQGDSAMYLCASRPGRVAQETQYFGPGTRLLVL.

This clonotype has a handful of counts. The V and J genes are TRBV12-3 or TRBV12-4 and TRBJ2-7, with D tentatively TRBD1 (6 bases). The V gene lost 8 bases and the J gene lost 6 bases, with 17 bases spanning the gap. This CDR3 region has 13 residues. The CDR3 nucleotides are TGTGCCAGCGGGAACAGGGTTGCGGGCGAGCAGTACTTC. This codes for CASGNRVAGEQYF.

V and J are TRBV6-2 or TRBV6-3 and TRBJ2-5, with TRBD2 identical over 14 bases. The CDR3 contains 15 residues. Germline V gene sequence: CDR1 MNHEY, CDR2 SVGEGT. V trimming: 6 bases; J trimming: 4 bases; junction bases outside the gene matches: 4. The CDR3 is CASRPGLAGVETQYF. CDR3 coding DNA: TGTGCCAGCAGACCGGGACTAGCGGGGGTAGAGACCCAGTACTTC.

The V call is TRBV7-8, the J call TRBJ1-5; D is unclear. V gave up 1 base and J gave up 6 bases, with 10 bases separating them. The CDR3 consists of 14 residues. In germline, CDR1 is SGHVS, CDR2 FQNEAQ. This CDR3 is CASSLVGVRQPQHF. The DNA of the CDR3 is TGTGCCAGCAGCTTAGTCGGAGTCCGTCAGCCCCAGCATTTT.

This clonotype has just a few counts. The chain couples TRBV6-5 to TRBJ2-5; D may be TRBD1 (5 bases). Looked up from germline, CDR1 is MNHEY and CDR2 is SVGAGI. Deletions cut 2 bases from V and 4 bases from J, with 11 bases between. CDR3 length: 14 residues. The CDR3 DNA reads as TGTGCCAGCAGTTACAGGGCAGGGCTAGAGACCCAGTACTTC. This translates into CASSYRAGLETQYF.

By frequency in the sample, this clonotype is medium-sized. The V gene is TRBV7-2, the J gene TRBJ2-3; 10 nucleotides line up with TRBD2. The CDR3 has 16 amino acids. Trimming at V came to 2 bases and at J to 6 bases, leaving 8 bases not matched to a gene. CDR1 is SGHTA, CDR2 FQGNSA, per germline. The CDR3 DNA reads TGTGCCAGCAGCTTATCCGGGACTAGCGCGGGCGATACGCAGTATTTT. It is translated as CASSLSGTSAGDTQYF.

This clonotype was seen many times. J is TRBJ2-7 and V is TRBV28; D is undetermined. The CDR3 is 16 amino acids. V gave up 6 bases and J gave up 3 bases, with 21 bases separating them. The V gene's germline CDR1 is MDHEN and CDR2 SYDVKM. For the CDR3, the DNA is TGTGCCAGCAGCTACCCCCCCGGCCTACCGAGCTACGAGCAGTACTTC. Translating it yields CASSYPPGLPSYEQYF.

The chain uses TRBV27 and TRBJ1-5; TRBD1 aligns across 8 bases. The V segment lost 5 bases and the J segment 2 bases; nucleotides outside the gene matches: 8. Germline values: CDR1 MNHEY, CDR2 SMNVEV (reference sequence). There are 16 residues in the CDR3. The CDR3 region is CASSRTGSLGNQPQHF. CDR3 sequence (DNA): TGTGCCAGCAGTCGGACAGGGTCTTTGGGCAATCAGCCCCAGCATTTT.

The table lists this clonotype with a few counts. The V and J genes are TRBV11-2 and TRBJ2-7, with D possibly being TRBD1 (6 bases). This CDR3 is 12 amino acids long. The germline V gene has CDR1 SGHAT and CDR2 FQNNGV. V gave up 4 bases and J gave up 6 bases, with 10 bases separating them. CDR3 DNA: TGTGCCAGCAGCTCAGGGGCCTTCGAGCAGTACTTC. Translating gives CASSSGAFEQYF.

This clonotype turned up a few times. In DNA, the CDR3 is TGTGCCAGCAGTTTTGTTGTGAACACTGAAGCTTTCTTT. Residues: CASSFVVNTEAFF. This chain connects TRBV27 to TRBJ1-1; D unclear. Between the trimmed V and J ends, which lost 3 bases and 0 bases, there was a span of 5 bases. Germline V gene sequence: CDR1 MNHEY, CDR2 SMNVEV (reference sequence). The CDR3 runs to 13 residues.

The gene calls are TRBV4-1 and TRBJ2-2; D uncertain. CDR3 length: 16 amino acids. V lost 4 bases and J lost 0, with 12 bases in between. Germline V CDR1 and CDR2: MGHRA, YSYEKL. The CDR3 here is CASSRKATANTGELFF. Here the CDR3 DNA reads TGCGCCAGCAGCCGAAAAGCGACCGCGAACACCGGGGAGCTGTTTTTT.

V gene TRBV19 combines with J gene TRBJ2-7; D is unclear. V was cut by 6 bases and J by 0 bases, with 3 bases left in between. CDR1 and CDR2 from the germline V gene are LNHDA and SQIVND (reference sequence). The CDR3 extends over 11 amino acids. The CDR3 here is CASRDSYEQYF. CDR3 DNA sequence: TGTGCCAGTAGAGACTCCTACGAGCAGTACTTC.

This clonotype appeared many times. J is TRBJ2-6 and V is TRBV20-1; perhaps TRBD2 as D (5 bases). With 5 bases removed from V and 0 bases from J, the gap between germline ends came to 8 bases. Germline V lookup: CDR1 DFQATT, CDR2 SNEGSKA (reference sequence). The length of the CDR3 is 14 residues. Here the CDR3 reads CSAPRDSGANVLTF. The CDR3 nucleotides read TGCAGTGCTCCCCGGGACTCTGGGGCCAACGTCCTGACTTTC.

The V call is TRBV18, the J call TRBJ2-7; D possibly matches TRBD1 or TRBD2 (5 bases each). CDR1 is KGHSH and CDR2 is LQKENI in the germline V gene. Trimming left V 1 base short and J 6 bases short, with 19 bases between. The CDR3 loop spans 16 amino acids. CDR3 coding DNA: TGTGCCAGCTCACCACGGTCGGGGCCGCAGGGTAGCGAGCAGTACTTC. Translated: CASSPRSGPQGSEQYF. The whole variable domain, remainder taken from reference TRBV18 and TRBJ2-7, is NAGVMQNPRHLVRRRGQEARLRCSPMKGHSHVYWYRQLPEEGLKFMVYLQKENIIDESGMPKERFSAEFPKEGPSILRIQQVVRGDSAAYFCASSPRSGPQGSEQYFGPGTRLTVT.

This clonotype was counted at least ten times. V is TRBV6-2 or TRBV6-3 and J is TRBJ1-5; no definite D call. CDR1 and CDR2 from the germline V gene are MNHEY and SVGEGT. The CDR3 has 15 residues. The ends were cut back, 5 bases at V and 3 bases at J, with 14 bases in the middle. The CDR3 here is CASSTGISINQPQHF. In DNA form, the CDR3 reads TGTGCCAGCAGTACCGGGATCTCTATCAATCAGCCCCAGCATTTT.

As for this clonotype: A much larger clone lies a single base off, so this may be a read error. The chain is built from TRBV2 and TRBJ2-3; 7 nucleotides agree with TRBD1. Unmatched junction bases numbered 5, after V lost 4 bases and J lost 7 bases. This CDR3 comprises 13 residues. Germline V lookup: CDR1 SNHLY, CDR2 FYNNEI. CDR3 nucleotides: TGTGCCAGCAGTGCCGACAGGGCCAATACGCAGTATTTT. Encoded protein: CASSADRANTQYF.

The CDR3 DNA follows: TGTGCCAGCAGGAGTAGCCGGTTTGGGACAGATACGCAGTATTTT. Translated, it gives CASRSSRFGTDTQYF. V is TRBV12-3 or TRBV12-4 and J is TRBJ2-3; D gene unclear. V lost 6 bases and J 3 bases, leaving 16 bases between the germline ends. The CDR3 contains 15 residues.

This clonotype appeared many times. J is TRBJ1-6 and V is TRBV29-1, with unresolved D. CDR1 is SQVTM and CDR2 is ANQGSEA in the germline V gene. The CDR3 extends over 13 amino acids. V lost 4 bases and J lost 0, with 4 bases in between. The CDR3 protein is CSVASSYNSPLHF. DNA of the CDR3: TGCAGCGTTGCTAGCTCCTATAATTCACCCCTCCACTTT.

The CDR3 reads CASSLSGGTEAFF. For the CDR3, the DNA is TGTGCCAGCAGCTTATCAGGGGGCACTGAAGCTTTCTTT. The chain joins TRBV5-6 to TRBJ1-1; 7 nucleotides match TRBD1. After removal of 2 bases from V and 4 bases from J, the junction contained 2 bases not matched to a gene. The CDR3 contains 13 residues. Germline assignment: CDR1 SGHDT and CDR2 YYEEEE. Supplemented by reference TRBV5-6 and TRBJ1-1, the full variable domain reads DAGVTQSPTHLIKTRGQQVTLRCSPKSGHDTVSWYQQALGQGPQFIFQYYEEEERQRGNFPDRFSGHQFPNYSSELNVNALLLGDSALYLCASSLSGGTEAFFGQGTRLTVV.